What follows describes a single T cell receptor (beta chain). At one end, the junction sequence differs from germline, possibly due to a read error. Germline V CDR1 and CDR2: SEHNR, FQNEAQ (reference sequence). CDR3 size: 15 residues. The data belong to a study of blood T cell repertoires in COVID-19. Repertoires were generated with immunoSEQ multiplex PCR, while TCRdb's copy carries only in-frame clones and drops some. The data contain around 250,000 clones, roughly nine tenths of them seen just once; the ten biggest clones take up 1.2%. Everyone who took part was roughly 18 to 95 years old, and they came from 24 US areas.

Sequencing used PBMCs or T cells enriched from blood (not recorded which). This chain connects TRBV7-9 to TRBJ1-1; 7 bases are shared with TRBD1. This receptor was taken from a human donor in a cohort exposed to, infected with or recovered from COVID-19 (not recorded which). The donor label of this sample is uncertain. The CDR3 DNA sequence: TGTGCCAGCAGCTTTTTGGGACAGCCGAACGCTGAAGCTTTCTTT. It encodes CASSFLGQPNAEAFF.